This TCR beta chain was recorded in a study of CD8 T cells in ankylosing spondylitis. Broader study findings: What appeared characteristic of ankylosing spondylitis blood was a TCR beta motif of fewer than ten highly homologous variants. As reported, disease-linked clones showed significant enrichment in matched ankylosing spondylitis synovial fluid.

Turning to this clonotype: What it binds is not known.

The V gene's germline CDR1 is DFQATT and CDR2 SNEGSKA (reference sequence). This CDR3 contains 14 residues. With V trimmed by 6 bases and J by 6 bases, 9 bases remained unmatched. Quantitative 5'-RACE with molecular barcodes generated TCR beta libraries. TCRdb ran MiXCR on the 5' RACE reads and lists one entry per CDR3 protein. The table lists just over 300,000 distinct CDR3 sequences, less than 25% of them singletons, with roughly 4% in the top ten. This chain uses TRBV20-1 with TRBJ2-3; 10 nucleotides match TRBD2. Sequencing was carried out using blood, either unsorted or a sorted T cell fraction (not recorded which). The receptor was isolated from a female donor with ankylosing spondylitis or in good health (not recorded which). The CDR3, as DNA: TGCAGTGCCCTTCTTTGGGGACTAGCGGATACGCAGTATTTT. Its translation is CSALLWGLADTQYF.